Listed below are T cell receptor beta chains from one sample, sequenced in a study of persistence of HIV-infected CD4 T cells. No antigen has been identified for these receptors. Some clones are missing from TCRdb's copy, which holds only in-frame ones; the method was immunoSEQ multiplex PCR. This table holds 30,000 to 35,000 clones, roughly 82% found once. This specimen consisted of CD4+ T cells sorted from PBMCs after roughly 20-hour stimulation, obtained from a patient who received antiretroviral therapy. These receptors were taken from an adult woman with HIV who was CMV-seropositive. Each CDR3 is given with its conserved first and last residue. The D gene is left open where the match is weak. Clone size is not always given. Where it is, it says once, few, many or a class for expanded clones.

v_call,j_call,clone_size,d_call,cdr3_aa,cdr3_nt
TRBV27,TRBJ1-1,.,.,CASSPPPSRVGRNTEAFF,TGTGCCAGCAGTCCCCCCCCCTCCAGGGTAGGGAGGAACACTGAAGCTTTCTTT
TRBV3-1/TRBV3-2,TRBJ2-7,few,.,CASSRQVYEQYF,TGTGCCAGCAGCCGACAGGTCTACGAGCAGTACTTC
TRBV7-3,TRBJ1-1,.,.,CASSLSQGTEAFF,TGTGCCAGCAGCCTTAGCCAGGGCACTGAAGCTTTCTTT
TRBV6-6,TRBJ2-3,.,TRBD2,CASRFGLAGITDTQYF,TGTGCCAGCAGGTTTGGACTAGCGGGAATCACAGATACGCAGTATTTT
TRBV5-5,TRBJ1-1,.,.,CASSLVQLNTEAFF,TGTGCCAGCAGCTTGGTTCAGCTGAACACTGAAGCTTTCTTT
TRBV7-8,TRBJ1-6,.,.,CASSFIGEGSPLHF,TGTGCCAGCAGCTTTATAGGGGAGGGTTCACCCCTCCACTTT
TRBV18,TRBJ1-5,.,.,CASSLLGQQPQHF,TGTGCCAGCTCACTACTTGGACAACAGCCCCAGCATTTT
TRBV10-3,TRBJ1-4,.,.,CAISEKGGRNEKLFF,TGTGCCATCAGTGAAAAAGGGGGGCGTAATGAAAAACTGTTTTTT
TRBV5-7,TRBJ1-1,.,.,CASIILTGMNTEAFF,TGTGCCAGCATCATCCTTACAGGGATGAACACTGAAGCTTTCTTT
TRBV7-9,TRBJ2-6,.,.,CASSFDRSLGANVLTF,TGTGCCAGCAGCTTTGACCGGTCTCTGGGGGCCAACGTCCTGACTTTC
TRBV5-4,TRBJ2-7,.,TRBD1,CASSLTGGSSYEQYF,TGTGCCAGCAGCTTGACAGGGGGTAGCTCCTACGAGCAGTACTTC
TRBV4-1,TRBJ1-1,few,.,CASSQAPGTPKNTEAFF,TGCGCCAGCAGCCAGGCGCCCGGGACACCCAAGAACACTGAAGCTTTCTTT
TRBV25-1,TRBJ1-1,.,.,CASRQGLVEAFF,TGTGCCAGCAGACAGGGTTTAGTTGAAGCTTTCTTT
TRBV5-5,TRBJ1-5,few,.,CASSSTVSNQPQHF,TGTGCCAGCAGCTCCACAGTTAGCAATCAGCCCCAGCATTTT
TRBV6-5,TRBJ1-1,.,.,CASLGQSNTEAFF,TGTGCCAGCCTCGGACAGTCCAACACTGAAGCTTTCTTT
TRBV14,TRBJ1-4,.,.,CASSPSQESLSGVGKLFF,TGTGCCAGCAGCCCCAGCCAAGAGTCTCTCTCCGGGGTTGGAAAACTGTTTTTT
TRBV7-3,TRBJ2-7,.,TRBD2,CASSPSPGTSGSREQYF,TGTGCCAGCAGCCCCTCCCCCGGGACTAGCGGGAGTAGGGAGCAGTACTTC
TRBV7-6,TRBJ2-7,.,.,CASSFTGQINEQYF,TGTGCCAGCAGCTTTACCGGACAGATCAACGAGCAGTACTTC
TRBV5-1,TRBJ2-7,.,TRBD2,CASRAGLALYEQYF,TGCGCCAGCAGGGCCGGACTAGCCCTCTACGAGCAGTACTTC
TRBV7-9,TRBJ2-1,once,.,CASSLGNYNEQFF,TGTGCCAGCAGCTTAGGCAATTACAATGAGCAGTTCTTC
TRBV2,TRBJ1-2,.,.,CASTRTWANYGYTF,TGTGCCAGCACCCGGACTTGGGCTAACTATGGCTACACCTTC
TRBV29-1,TRBJ2-7,.,.,CSVYYRNSYEQYF,TGCAGCGTTTACTACAGGAACTCCTACGAGCAGTACTTC
TRBV5-1,TRBJ1-1,.,TRBD1,CASSLRQGYTEAFF,TGCGCCAGCAGCCTAAGACAGGGCTACACTGAAGCTTTCTTT
TRBV29-1,TRBJ1-5,.,.,CSVKGSNQPQHF,TGCAGCGTTAAGGGCAGCAATCAGCCCCAGCATTTT
TRBV3-1/TRBV3-2,TRBJ1-2,once,TRBD1,CASSQSGTGTSGFYYGYTF,TGTGCCAGCAGCCAAAGCGGGACAGGGACCTCAGGCTTCTACTATGGCTACACCTTC
TRBV7-2,TRBJ2-3,.,.,CASSFLAASTDTQYF,TGTGCCAGCAGCTTCCTAGCAGCTAGCACAGATACGCAGTATTTT
TRBV2,TRBJ2-4,.,TRBD1,CASSVPQGQLAKNIQYF,TGTGCCAGCAGTGTTCCGCAGGGACAGTTGGCCAAAAACATTCAGTACTTC
TRBV13,TRBJ2-7,.,.,CASRTRDGTYEQYF,TGTGCCAGCAGAACCCGGGACGGAACCTACGAGCAGTACTTC
TRBV9,TRBJ2-1,.,TRBD1,CASSVTGGDYNEQFF,TGTGCCAGCAGCGTGACAGGGGGCGACTACAATGAGCAGTTCTTC
TRBV4-1,TRBJ1-5,.,.,CASSQDTGAQHF,TGCGCCAGCAGCCAAGATACCGGTGCCCAGCATTTT
TRBV6-5,TRBJ1-5,.,.,CASSYSFTEGNQPQHF,TGTGCCAGCAGTTACTCATTCACTGAGGGCAATCAGCCCCAGCATTTT
TRBV19,TRBJ1-5,.,.,CASTVRGSGNQPQHF,TGTGCCAGTACTGTGAGAGGAAGTGGCAATCAGCCCCAGCATTTT
TRBV10-1,TRBJ2-3,.,.,CASSPGARGTDTQYF,TGCGCCAGCAGTCCCGGGGCCCGCGGCACAGATACGCAGTATTTT
TRBV5-1,TRBJ2-3,.,TRBD2,CASSQESPTSGGPTSTDTQYF,TGCGCCAGCAGCCAGGAATCCCCGACTAGCGGGGGCCCAACTAGCACAGATACGCAGTATTTT
TRBV7-2,TRBJ2-6,.,.,CASSFGGSGANVLTF,TGTGCCAGCAGCTTTGGGGGCAGTGGGGCCAACGTCCTGACTTTC
TRBV5-1,TRBJ2-1,once,.,CASSSKVAVSYNEQFF,TGCGCCAGCAGCTCGAAGGTCGCGGTCTCCTACAATGAGCAGTTCTTC
TRBV6-5,TRBJ1-1,.,.,CASSMGRNTEAFF,TGTGCCAGCAGTATGGGGAGGAACACTGAAGCTTTCTTT